The T cell receptor (beta chain) described here comes from a study of metastatic and nonmetastatic thyroid tumors (dated by TCRdb to the early 2020s). General notes on the study: Repertoires from peripheral blood and from tumor or nodule tissue samples of malignant and benign thyroid patients were compared.

No treatment had been received by any patient before thyroid surgery. Using T-cell receptor beta sequencing, the study looked back at clinical samples from patients collected from the early 2010s to the late 2010s. V loses 0 bases of germline sequence and J loses 5 bases, and the interval between the two ends is 9 bases. Looking up the germline V gene yields CDR1 SGHRS and CDR2 YFSETQ. The CDR3 contains 13 residues, cysteine and phenylalanine counted. The only DNA kept is the CDR3, 39 bases in frame from the first base. About this clone: Its recognized antigen is unknown. No base-level quality is on record; no much larger clone is a single base apart.

Library generation was performed with PCR. Sequencing was performed on an Illumina HiSeq 4000. High-throughput sequencing was used to profile the CDR3 region of the TCR beta-chain in every patient. As for the original processing: The researchers built a classifier to tell apart papillary thyroid cancer patients with distant metastasis, based on CDR3 differences among clinicopathological groups. The Shannon index was used to assess repertoire diversity, and the Morisita-Horn index was used to assess tumor-blood repertoire similarity. TCRdb reprocessed the public reads (quality trimming at Q25 with fastp, clone calling with MiXCR) and kept in-frame beta chains. The V and J calls, along with clone size, are taken from TCRdb and not from the paper's own processing. For this sample the table gives roughly 12,000 clones, of which 25% to 40% were detected only once. The ten biggest clones cover more than 9.5% of the sample.

Results the study describes overall, beyond this receptor: In both blood and tumor samples, malignant tumors were reported to have significantly higher TCR beta diversity than benign nodules.

The V and J segments used are TRBV5-1 and TRBJ2-7; the D gene assignment is ambiguous. The receptor comes from a female donor with papillary thyroid cancer or a benign thyroid nodule (not recorded which). Some clones in this sample may be carry-over from other donors' samples. Input material: tumor tissue. Read as DNA, the sequence is TGCGCCAGCAGCTTGGGCAGTAGCAACGAGCAGTACTTC. Translation gives CASSLGSSNEQYF.